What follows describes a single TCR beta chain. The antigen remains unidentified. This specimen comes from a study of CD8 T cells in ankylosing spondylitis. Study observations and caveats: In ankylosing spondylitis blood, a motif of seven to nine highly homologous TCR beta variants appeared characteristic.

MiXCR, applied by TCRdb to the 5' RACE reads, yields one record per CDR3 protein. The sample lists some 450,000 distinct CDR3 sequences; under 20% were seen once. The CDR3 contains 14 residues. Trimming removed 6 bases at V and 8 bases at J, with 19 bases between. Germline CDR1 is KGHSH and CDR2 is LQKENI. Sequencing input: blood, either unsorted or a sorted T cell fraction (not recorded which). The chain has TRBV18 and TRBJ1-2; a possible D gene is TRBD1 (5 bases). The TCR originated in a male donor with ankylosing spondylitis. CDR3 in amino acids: CASSPRGETEGYTF. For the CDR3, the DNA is TGTGCCAGCTCGCCCCGGGGGGAAACGGAAGGCTACACCTTC.